This TCR beta chain was profiled in a study of T cell responses to AZD1222 COVID-19 vaccine. On this clone: No antigen is known for it.

Analyses pooled second doses at about 4 or about 12 weeks. Study results and caveats: An increase in Spike-specific TCR breadth and depth was observed after two AZD1222 doses.

The CDR3 runs to 14 residues. Per germline, CDR1 MNHEY and CDR2 SVGAGI. Trimming pared 6 bases from V and 2 bases from J, leaving 13 bases between. This table comes from immunoSEQ multiplex PCR, and its TCRdb copy is limited to in-frame clones, with some not included. The repertoire has fewer than 120,000 clones, roughly 89% of them found once; the top ten carry roughly 2.5%. This clonotype was obtained from an adult who received the AZD1222 COVID-19 vaccine. The specimen comprised peripheral blood, sampled 28 days after the second AZD1222 dose. The chain links TRBV6-5 to TRBJ1-1, with D possibly TRBD1 on 5 matching bases. The CDR3 is CASRTWGSNTEAFF. The CDR3 nucleotides are TGTGCCAGCAGAACGTGGGGCAGTAACACTGAAGCTTTCTTT.